This is a list of T cell receptor beta chains from one sample in a study of CXCR3-negative and CXCR3-positive naive CD8 T cells. TCRdb reprocessed the 5' RACE reads; each CDR3 protein has one entry and no DNA is given. The sample features thousands of distinct CDR3 sequences, with approximately 1.9% in its top ten. The sequenced sample was naive CXCR3- CD8+ T cells from blood. The source is a human donor in good health. Some clones in this sample may be carry-over from other donors' samples. Each CDR3 is given with its conserved first and last residue. The size field is filled for only some rows; it gives once, few, many or a size class.

j_call clone_size v_call cdr3_aa
TRBJ2-4 . TRBV11-3 CASSESDRGRRNIQYF
TRBJ2-1 . TRBV3-1 CASSQRLAGANEQFF
TRBJ1-2 medium-sized TRBV29-1 CSVEDARIYGYTF
TRBJ2-1 medium-sized TRBV9 CASSVVGRRGEQFF
TRBJ1-1 medium-sized TRBV25-1 CASSERDTFTEAFF
TRBJ2-1 . TRBV7-8 CASSLYLAASSYNEQFF
TRBJ1-1 . TRBV5-1 CASSPGQGGRTEAFF
TRBJ2-1 medium-sized TRBV28 CASSPPPFGSGIQVHEQFF
TRBJ2-1 . TRBV7-9 CASRTGGASSEQFF
TRBJ1-2 medium-sized TRBV7-9 CASAPGGGGSGDGYTF
TRBJ2-7 . TRBV29-1 CSVEWAGGIYEQYF
TRBJ1-6 . TRBV2 CASSEAGLNNSPLHF
TRBJ2-7 medium-sized TRBV20-1 CSARDSYEQYF
TRBJ2-4 . TRBV28 CASRPSFRGEMGIQYF
TRBJ1-1 . TRBV5-1 CASSAKTVNTEAFF
TRBJ1-2 medium-sized TRBV27 CASSLRPRDSGYTF
TRBJ1-5 medium-sized TRBV4-1 CASSRNRDRNQPQHF
TRBJ1-1 . TRBV10-3 CAISSTGDTEAFF
TRBJ1-1 medium-sized TRBV3-1 CASTDRWATEAFF
TRBJ2-1 medium-sized TRBV20-1 CSAQPGLAAYNEQFF
TRBJ2-1 . TRBV20-1 CSGQLLAGINEQFF
TRBJ2-7 medium-sized TRBV14 CASSQDWNTIYEQYF
TRBJ2-1 . TRBV25-1 CASHSYNEQFF
TRBJ2-1 medium-sized TRBV11-3 CASSFVGRASNEQFF
TRBJ2-1 . TRBV5-1 CASSLGKSSYNEQFF
TRBJ2-2 . TRBV15 CSTSRSGIDGELFF
TRBJ2-1 medium-sized TRBV25-1 CASNADTSGSFPGNEQFF
TRBJ2-7 . TRBV27 CASSLSIGIGTTTYEQYF
TRBJ2-3 . TRBV6-4 CASSDSNTPGTQYF
TRBJ2-7 medium-sized TRBV27 CASSRGHLTYEQYF
TRBJ2-1 medium-sized TRBV29-1 CSVETSGRDDEQFF
TRBJ2-7 . TRBV29-1 CSVGLAGRQYF
TRBJ2-1 . TRBV29-1 CSVEYLLAGNNEQFF
TRBJ2-7 . TRBV29-1 CSALDGPSYEQYF
TRBJ2-3 . TRBV6-6 CASSDSGPTDTQYF
TRBJ2-1 medium-sized TRBV19 CASSIVGQGGYNEQFF
TRBJ1-5 . TRBV28 CACTGRNQPQHF
TRBJ1-3 . TRBV7-2 CASSLATSGNTIYF
TRBJ2-7 medium-sized TRBV29-1 CSVEAGPYEQYF
TRBJ1-2 . TRBV2 CASSDSPFGYTF
TRBJ2-3 . TRBV5-1 CASSPPASGPTDTQYF
TRBJ2-5 . TRBV7-6 CASSLFAGEETQYF
TRBJ2-1 . TRBV28 CASSPAGEGEHEQFF
TRBJ1-2 . TRBV11-3 CASSPLPAPEGYTF
TRBJ2-6 . TRBV29-1 CSVEESWDRGAGANVLTF
TRBJ1-1 . TRBV25-1 CASSPGTGGYTEAFF
TRBJ2-7 . TRBV9 CASSKTPGLEYEQYF
TRBJ2-3 . TRBV29-1 CSVVAGGTDTQYF
TRBJ2-2 medium-sized TRBV29-1 CSVARGSDGELFF